These 4 T cell receptor beta chains originate from one sample sequenced in a study of shared clonotypes between healthy human individuals. The repertoire was sequenced with immunoSEQ multiplex PCR; TCRdb's copy has only in-frame clones and lacks some. The sample carries millions of clones, about 95% recorded once. As defined, naive CD8 cells were CD45RO-negative and positively selected for CCR7, with terminally differentiated effector memory CD45RA+ cells excluded. Material: naive CD8+ T cells sorted from blood. Receptors originate from a man between 18 and 29 years old in good health.

V is TRBV27 and J is TRBJ2-7; D tentatively reads TRBD1 or TRBD2 (5 bases each). With 0 bases removed from V and 4 bases from J, the gap between germline ends came to 16 bases. The CDR3 runs to 16 residues. Germline V gene lookup returns CDR1 MNHEY and CDR2 SMNVEV (reference sequence). The CDR3 bases are TGTGCCAGCAGTTTATCATTGGGGGAGTATTGGTACGAGCAGTACTTC. Encoded protein: CASSLSLGEYWYEQYF.

The chain links TRBV29-1 to TRBJ2-2; D not certain. CDR3 size: 13 residues. Between the trimmed V and J ends, which lost 5 bases and 0 bases, there was a span of 7 bases. CDR1 SQVTM and CDR2 ANQGSEA come from the germline V gene. This chain's CDR3 is CSVLSSNTGELFF. The CDR3 DNA sequence: TGCAGCGTTCTCAGTTCGAACACCGGGGAGCTGTTTTTT.

This chain links TRBV6-1 with TRBJ2-7; D is perhaps TRBD2 (5 bases). Trimming took 0 bases from V and 0 from J, leaving 15 bases between them. Germline V lookup: CDR1 MNHNS, CDR2 SASEGT. The CDR3 has 17 amino acids. This chain's CDR3 is CASSEATGGRYSYEQYF. The CDR3 DNA reads as TGTGCCAGCAGTGAAGCGACTGGAGGAAGGTACTCCTACGAGCAGTACTTC.

V is TRBV28 and J is TRBJ2-1, with TRBD2 identical over 11 bases. The CDR3 runs to 16 residues. J lost 5 bases, V lost 5 bases, and 8 bases had no gene match. The germline gives CDR1 MDHEN, CDR2 SYDVKM. CDR3 coding DNA: TGTGCCAGCAGTCCGGGACTAGCGGAACCCAACAATGAGCAGTTCTTC. Its protein product is CASSPGLAEPNNEQFF.